Presented here are 2 T cell receptor beta chains from one specimen sequenced in a study of blood T cells in healthy people across ages. PCR was performed a second time for about 6 to 12 cycles using a sample-barcoded 5' primer and a J-beta primer mix. From the 5' RACE reads, TCRdb called clonotypes with MiXCR, one entry per CDR3 protein. Of about 900,000 distinct CDR3 sequences in the sample, around 48% were seen once. Sequencing used blood. All receptors come from a young man in good health.

In its sample, this clonotype was seen a few times. The rearrangement uses TRBV3-1 and TRBJ2-5; D might be TRBD1 (5 bases). The CDR3 is made up of 12 amino acids. Germline V gene lookup returns CDR1 LGHDT and CDR2 YNNKEL (reference sequence). Trimming cost V 1 base and J 11 bases, with 11 bases left between them. CDR3 residues: CASSQGDREQYF. The CDR3 nucleotides read TGTGCCAGCAGCCAAGGCGACAGAGAGCAGTACTTC.

Turning to this clonotype: A much larger clone differs by one base, so this may be a read error. This chain joins TRBV20-1 and TRBJ2-1; 14 bases fit TRBD2. The J call may be faulty, since TRBJ2-7 better matches the DNA end. Germline CDR1 DFQATT, CDR2 SNEGSKA (reference sequence). CDR3 size: 17 residues. As DNA, the CDR3 is TGCAGTGCTAGAGGGGGACTAGCGGGGGTTTCCTACAATGAGCAGTACTTC. This encodes CSARGGLAGVSYNEQYF.